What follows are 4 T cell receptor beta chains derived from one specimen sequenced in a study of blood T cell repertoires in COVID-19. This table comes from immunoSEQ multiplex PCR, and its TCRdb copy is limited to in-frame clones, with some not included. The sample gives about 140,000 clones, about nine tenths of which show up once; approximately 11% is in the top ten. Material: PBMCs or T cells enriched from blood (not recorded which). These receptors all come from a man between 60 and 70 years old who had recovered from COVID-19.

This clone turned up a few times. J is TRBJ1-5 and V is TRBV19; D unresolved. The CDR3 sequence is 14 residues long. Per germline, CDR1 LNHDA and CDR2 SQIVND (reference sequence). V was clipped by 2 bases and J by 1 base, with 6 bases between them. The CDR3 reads CASSITASNQPQHF. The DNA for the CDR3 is TGTGCCAGTAGTATAACCGCGAGCAATCAGCCCCAGCATTTT.

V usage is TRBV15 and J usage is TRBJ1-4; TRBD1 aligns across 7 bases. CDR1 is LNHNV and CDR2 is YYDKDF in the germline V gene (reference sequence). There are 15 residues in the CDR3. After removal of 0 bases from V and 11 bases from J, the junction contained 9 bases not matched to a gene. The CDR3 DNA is TGTGCCACCAGCAGAGATCCACAGGGGATTGAGAAACTGTTTTTT. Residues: CATSRDPQGIEKLFF.

Here the CDR3 reads CASSDTIGGTNEKLFF. The CDR3, as DNA: TGTGCCAGCAGTGACACGATAGGAGGGACTAATGAAAAACTGTTTTTT. The chain carries TRBV25-1 and TRBJ1-4; D unclear. The CDR3 totals 16 residues. V was trimmed by 3 bases and J by 2 bases, leaving 13 bases between them. Germline CDR1 is MGHDK and CDR2 is SYGVNS.

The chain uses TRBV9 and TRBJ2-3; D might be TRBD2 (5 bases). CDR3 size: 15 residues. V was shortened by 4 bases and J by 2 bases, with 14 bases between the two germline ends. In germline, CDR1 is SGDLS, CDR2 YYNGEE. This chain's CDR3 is CASSPRLPHTDTQYF. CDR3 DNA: TGTGCCAGCAGCCCCAGACTACCCCACACAGATACGCAGTATTTT.